A selection of T cell receptor beta chains follows, all from one sample in a study of blood T cells in healthy people across ages. In TCRdb, the 5' RACE reads were re-called with MiXCR into one record per CDR3 protein. Of about 1,400,000 distinct CDR3 sequences listed, around 59% are singletons. Source material: blood. Receptor source: a young man in good health. Both conserved end residues are part of each CDR3. A D gene is named only where the DNA matches it firmly. Clone size is shown for a subset of rows, as once, few, many or a class of expanded clone.

J gene | D gene | V gene | clone size | CDR3 protein | CDR3 DNA
TRBJ2-1 | . | TRBV20-1 | . | CSARFDLRDTLNEQFF | TGCAGTGCTCGCTTCGACCTCCGGGACACCCTCAATGAGCAGTTCTTC
TRBJ2-1 | . | TRBV6-4 | . | CASSDSLSNEQFF | TGTGCCAGCAGTGACTCTCTGTCAAATGAGCAGTTCTTC
TRBJ1-5 | . | TRBV12-3/TRBV12-4 | . | CASTEWDAGNQPQHF | TGTGCCAGCACCGAATGGGATGCCGGCAATCAGCCCCAGCATTTT
TRBJ2-1 | . | TRBV6-5 | . | CASSYSSVGLRNEQFF | TGTGCCAGCAGTTACTCGAGTGTAGGACTTCGGAATGAGCAGTTCTTC
TRBJ2-3 | . | TRBV6-2/TRBV6-3 | few | CASRAGNTDTQYF | TGTGCCAGCAGAGCAGGGAACACAGATACGCAGTATTTT
TRBJ1-5 | . | TRBV2 | once | CASSVSGRDQPQHF | TGTGCCAGCAGCGTATCGGGGCGGGATCAGCCCCAGCATTTT
TRBJ2-1 | . | TRBV20-1 | . | CSARGQAYNEQFF | TGCAGTGCTAGAGGACAGGCATACAATGAGCAGTTCTTC
TRBJ1-4 | . | TRBV7-9 | . | CASSLAIGAYDEKLFF | TGTGCCAGCAGCTTAGCAATAGGAGCATACGATGAAAAACTGTTTTTT
TRBJ2-5 | . | TRBV14 | . | CASSRGKFPNYEQYF | TGTGCCAGCAGCCGCGGTAAATTTCCCAACTATGAGCAGTACTTC
TRBJ2-7 | . | TRBV10-3 | . | CAISDLTTYEQYF | TGTGCCATCAGTGACTTGACAACCTACGAGCAGTACTTC
TRBJ2-7 | . | TRBV2 | . | CASSDSCEQYF | TGTGCCAGCAGCGACAGTTGCGAGCAGTACTTC
TRBJ1-5 | . | TRBV6-4 | . | CAGTWGQWAPQHF | TGTGCCGGCACTTGGGGCCAGTGGGCGCCCCAGCATTTT
TRBJ2-3 | . | TRBV12-3/TRBV12-4 | many | CASSFRNTQYF | TGTGCCAGCAGTTTCAGAAATACGCAGTATTTT
TRBJ2-1 | TRBD1 | TRBV7-9 | once | CASSGPTGGSYNEQFF | TGTGCCAGCAGCGGACCGACAGGGGGCTCCTACAATGAGCAGTTCTTC
TRBJ2-3 | . | TRBV25-1 | many | CASTGRGYSTDTQYF | TGTGCCAGCACGGGTAGGGGATACAGCACAGATACGCAGTATTTT
TRBJ2-3 | . | TRBV24-1 | . | CAASDWTDTSTDTQYF | TGTGCCGCCAGTGATTGGACAGATACCAGCACAGATACGCAGTATTTT
TRBJ2-7 | . | TRBV4-1 | few | CASSHLTSEQYF | TGCGCCAGCAGCCACCTAACTAGCGAGCAGTACTTC
TRBJ2-2 | . | TRBV6-2/TRBV6-3 | few | CASSYSQVTGELFF | TGTGCCAGCAGTTACTCCCAAGTCACCGGGGAGCTGTTTTTT
TRBJ1-2 | . | TRBV4-2 | . | CASSQDHLVRVRGYTF | TGTGCCAGCAGCCAAGATCACTTGGTCAGGGTCCGGGGCTACACCTTC
TRBJ1-1 | . | TRBV3-1 | . | CASSQDRGKEAFF | TGTGCCAGCAGCCAAGATAGGGGCAAAGAAGCTTTCTTT
TRBJ1-2 | . | TRBV29-1 | once | CSVGASPGTGYGYTF | TGCAGCGTTGGAGCATCCCCCGGGACGGGCTATGGCTACACCTTC
TRBJ2-2 | . | TRBV29-1 | . | CSVEESYTGELFF | TGCAGCGTTGAAGAAAGCTATACCGGGGAGCTGTTTTTT
TRBJ1-6 | . | TRBV27 | . | CASSFLKDSPLHF | TGTGCCAGCAGTTTCCTTAAGGATTCACCCCTCCACTTT
TRBJ1-5 | TRBD1 | TRBV7-9 | . | CASSEGTGLSHF | TGTGCCAGCAGCGAAGGGACAGGGTTATCGCATTTT
TRBJ1-5 | . | TRBV4-1 | . | CASSQDPDQPRHF | TGCGCCAGCAGCCAAGACCCAGATCAGCCCCGGCATTTT
TRBJ1-6 | . | TRBV6-6 | . | CASSYAGVESPLHF | TGTGCCAGCAGTTACGCAGGCGTGGAATCACCCCTCCACTTT
TRBJ2-3 | TRBD1 | TRBV20-1 | . | CSAREPGQTSTDTQYF | TGCAGTGCTAGAGAACCGGGACAGACTAGCACAGATACGCAGTATTTT
TRBJ2-7 | . | TRBV29-1 | . | CSVETGSRSSYEQYF | TGCAGCGTTGAGACCGGCAGCCGAAGCTCCTACGAGCAGTACTTC
TRBJ2-1 | . | TRBV4-3 | . | CASRHEGEADEQFF | TGCGCCAGCAGACACGAAGGGGAGGCTGATGAGCAGTTCTTC
TRBJ2-3 | TRBD1 | TRBV7-2 | . | CASSFPGQGVSGRTDTQYF | TGTGCCAGCAGCTTTCCGGGACAGGGGGTCTCTGGTAGGACAGATACGCAGTATTTT